This T cell receptor beta chain stems from a study of T cell repertoires in cytomegalovirus infection. The wider study: Public TCR beta signatures indicated both CMV infection and matching HLA type.

Each CDR3 protein gets one entry after TCRdb re-called the reads with MiXCR. The data contain some 400,000 distinct CDR3 sequences, roughly 30% of them singletons. Notes on the study in general: HLA-C-restricted TCR beta clonotypes specific for CMV led the ex vivo response.

Comment on this clonotype: Antigen: not known.

The CDR3 contains 18 residues. The germline V and J ends were trimmed by 3 bases and 0 bases, with 20 bases remaining between them. Germline V gene sequence: CDR1 MNHEY, CDR2 SVGEGT. The V and J genes are TRBV6-2 or TRBV6-3 and TRBJ1-1; D is unresolved. Input material: PBMCs. This receptor was taken from a human donor in good health (CMV status not recorded). Some clones in this sample may be carry-over from other donors' samples. This chain's CDR3 is CASSYSGWPPEMNTEAFF. The CDR3 nucleotides are TGTGCCAGCAGTTATTCGGGGTGGCCTCCGGAGATGAACACTGAAGCTTTCTTT.